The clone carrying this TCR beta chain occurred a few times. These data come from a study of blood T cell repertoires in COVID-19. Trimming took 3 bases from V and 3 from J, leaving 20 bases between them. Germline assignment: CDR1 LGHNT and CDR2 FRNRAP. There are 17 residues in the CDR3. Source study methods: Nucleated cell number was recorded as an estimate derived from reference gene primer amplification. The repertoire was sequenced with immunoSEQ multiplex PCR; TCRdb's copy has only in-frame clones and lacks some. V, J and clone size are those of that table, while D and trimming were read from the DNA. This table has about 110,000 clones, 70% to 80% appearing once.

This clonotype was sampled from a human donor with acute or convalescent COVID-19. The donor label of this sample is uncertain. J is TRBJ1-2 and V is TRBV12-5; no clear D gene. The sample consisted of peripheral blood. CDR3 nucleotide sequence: TGTGCTAGTGGTTTTCGCCCTGAGGTACCTGGCGACTATGGCTACACCTTC. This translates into CASGFRPEVPGDYGYTF.